Sequencing of this T cell receptor beta chain was carried out in a study of T cells expressing NK-cell markers. Study summary: All TCR beta repertoires analysed originated from sorted CD3+CD56+NKG2C+, CD3+CD56+NKG2C- and CD3+CD56-NKG2C+ T cells. One of the eight sequenced donors was seronegative, whereas the other seven were HCMV-seropositive. Study-level points and caveats: It remained uncertain whether the expanded NKG2C+ T cell clones were specific for HCMV antigens. Of CD8+ T cells, 1.0-7.0% belonged to dominant NKG2C+ clonotypes in 5 to 7 donors.

CDR3 length: 15 residues. The germline CDR1 and CDR2 sequences are MNHNS and SASEGT. With respect to this clonotype: No antigen is known for it.

From the 5' RACE reads, TCRdb lists one entry per CDR3 protein and no DNA. This sample carries a few hundred thousand distinct CDR3 sequences, with under 0.5% going to the ten biggest clones. The specimen sequenced was blood T cells: a sorted CD56 or NKG2C T cell subset, CD4+ or CD8+ T cells, or bulk PBMC T cells (not recorded which). The TCR comes from a man aged 18 to 35 in good health. V usage is TRBV6-1 and J usage is TRBJ2-5; checking the TCRdb D call of TRBD2 is not possible without DNA. CDR3 sequence reads: CASRGRDPRRETQYF.